The 24 T cell receptor beta chains in this list originate from one sample, sequenced in a study of T cells after yellow fever vaccination (dated by TCRdb to about 2019). According to the study, the label for this sample's treatment or condition signals: live attenuated yellow fever vaccine strain. The protocol used for the library was 5' RACE. Sequencing instrument: Illumina HiSeq 2500. TCRdb took the public reads, trimmed them with fastp at Q25, ran MiXCR for clone calling and kept in-frame beta chains. Entries are consolidated by CDR3 protein sequence, retaining the most common genes and DNA. The sample table shows roughly 250,000 distinct CDR3 sequences, and about an eighth are seen once. About 0.51% of the sample goes to the ten largest clones. This specimen consisted of CD4+ T cells sorted from PBMCs, obtained 45 days after the yellow fever booster vaccination. The receptors here all came from a man aged 25 to 40 who received the YFV17D yellow fever vaccine.

The chain recombines TRBV20-1 with TRBJ1-5, with D possibly TRBD1 on 5 matching bases. The CDR3 spans 15 residues. Trimming stripped 1 base from V and 0 bases from J, with 10 bases between. The germline V gene has CDR1 DFQATT and CDR2 SNEGSKA (reference sequence). CDR3 residues: CSARALQGSNQPQHF. CDR3 coding DNA: TGCAGTGCTAGAGCCCTCCAGGGTAGCAATCAGCCCCAGCATTTT.

In this sample, this clonotype turned up many times. The genes are TRBV7-2 and TRBJ2-7, with TRBD1 identical over 10 bases. The CDR3 length is 14 residues. Germline loops: CDR1 SGHTA, CDR2 FQGNSA. Losses at the gene ends were 6 bases for V and 4 bases for J; bases not matched to a gene: 6. The DNA of the CDR3 is TGTGCCAGCAGTCCTCGACAGGGGGCATACGAGCAGTACTTC. Translation gives CASSPRQGAYEQYF.

This clonotype was counted ten times or more. One junction end does not reproduce the germline sequence, and a read error may be involved. The rearrangement joins TRBV5-1 to TRBJ2-5; 7 nucleotides agree with TRBD2. The length of the CDR3 is 13 residues. The germline CDR1 and CDR2 sequences are SGHRS and YFSETQ. CDR3 DNA: TGTGCCAGCAGCCTGGGACTACAAGAGACCCAGTACTTC. Translated: CASSLGLQETQYF.

The genes are TRBV5-1 and TRBJ2-1, with 9 bases identical to TRBD2. The germline gives CDR1 SGHRS, CDR2 YFSETQ. This CDR3 spans 14 amino acids. V was pared by 4 bases and J by 10 bases, with 9 bases of the junction left unmatched. CDR3 residues: CASSQIAGVNEQFF. The CDR3 nucleotides read TGCGCCAGCAGCCAAATAGCGGGAGTAAACGAGCAGTTCTTC. The full variable domain, completed using reference TRBV5-1 and TRBJ2-1, is KAGVTQTPRYLIKTRGQQVTLSCSPISGHRSVSWYQQTPGQGLQFLFEYFSETQRNKGNFPGRFSGRQFSNSRSEMNVSTLELGDSALYLCASSQIAGVNEQFFGPGTRLTVL.

This clonotype has a handful of counts. The chain carries TRBV25-1 and TRBJ2-2, with 9 bases identical to TRBD1. CDR3 length: 16 amino acids. Germline CDR1 is MGHDK and CDR2 is SYGVNS. With V trimmed by 4 bases and J by 3 bases, 6 bases remained unmatched. The CDR3 nucleotides read TGTGCCAGCAGTGCCCAGGGACAGGGTTACACCGGGGAGCTGTTTTTT. Protein sequence: CASSAQGQGYTGELFF.

This clonotype has a handful of counts. J is TRBJ2-3 and V is TRBV12-3 or TRBV12-4, with D unclear. The CDR3 is made up of 12 amino acids. Between the trimmed V and J ends, which lost 5 bases and 5 bases, there was a span of 8 bases. The CDR3 bases are TGTGCCAGCAGTCCAAAAAGAGATACGCAGTATTTT. This codes for CASSPKRDTQYF.

The chain carries TRBV6-5 and TRBJ2-7, with 8 bases that match TRBD2. CDR1 MNHEY and CDR2 SVGAGI come from the germline V gene. CDR3 length equals 15 residues. V was pared by 1 base and J by 2 bases, with 4 bases of the junction left unmatched. The CDR3 loop is CASSYWLAGTYEQYF. CDR3 bases: TGTGCCAGCAGTTACTGGCTAGCGGGTACCTACGAGCAGTACTTC.

The chain carries TRBV6-1 and TRBJ2-7; 7 bases match TRBD2. This CDR3 has 14 residues. CDR1 is MNHNS and CDR2 is SASEGT in the germline V gene. J lost 0 bases, V lost 10 bases, and 9 bases had no gene match. For the CDR3, the DNA is TGTGCCACCACTGGGACTAAGAGCTCCTACGAGCAGTACTTC. Amino acids: CATTGTKSSYEQYF.

In its sample, this clonotype was seen a few times. J is TRBJ2-7 and V is TRBV6-5; TRBD1 matches at 8 bases. Germline CDR1 and CDR2: MNHEY and SVGAGI. This CDR3 has 16 amino acids. The V gene end was trimmed by 4 bases and the J gene end by 5 bases; junction bases not matched to a gene: 13. CDR3 in amino acids: CASSFPGQGARNEQYF. The CDR3 bases are TGTGCCAGCAGTTTCCCAGGTCAGGGGGCGCGGAACGAGCAGTACTTC.

The genes are TRBV6-5 and TRBJ2-5; D call uncertain. Germline-derived CDR1 and CDR2 are MNHEY and SVGAGI. Trimming took 0 bases from V and 4 from J, leaving 6 bases between them. The CDR3 contains 13 residues. CDR3 in amino acids: CASSYSISETQYF. The CDR3 nucleotides read TGTGCCAGCAGTTACTCGATCTCAGAGACCCAGTACTTC.

This clonotype came up a few times. This chain uses TRBV5-1 with TRBJ2-7, with no clear D. The germline V gene has CDR1 SGHRS and CDR2 YFSETQ. The CDR3 is 15 amino acids. The V end lost 0 bases, the J end lost 6 bases, and 16 bases lay between the germline ends. Here the CDR3 reads CASSLVVDNPREQYF. The CDR3, as DNA: TGCGCCAGCAGCTTGGTAGTTGACAACCCTCGCGAGCAGTACTTC.

This clonotype occurred a few times. The V call is TRBV20-1, the J call TRBJ1-4; the D gene is possibly TRBD1 (6 bases). The V gene lost 6 bases and the J gene lost 5 bases, with 13 bases spanning the gap. The CDR3 runs to 13 residues. Per germline, CDR1 DFQATT and CDR2 SNEGSKA (reference sequence). DNA of the CDR3: TGCAGTGCCAACCGGGACACGAATGAAAAACTGTTTTTT. Translated, it gives CSANRDTNEKLFF.

On this clonotype: Germline and junction disagree at one end, which may indicate a read error. The chain employs TRBV29-1 and TRBJ2-2; 9 nucleotides match TRBD2. CDR1 SQVTM and CDR2 ANQGSEA come from the germline V gene. This CDR3 contains 15 residues. CDR3 in amino acids: CSGGAGGRNTWELFF. The DNA for the CDR3 is TGCAGCGGGGGAGCGGGAGGTCGAAACACCTGGGAGCTGTTTTTT.

The chain links TRBV12-3 or TRBV12-4 to TRBJ1-2; 7 bases align to TRBD1. V trimming: 8 bases; J trimming: 8 bases; junction bases outside the gene matches: 14. The CDR3 runs to 14 residues. CDR3 loop: CASGYRTGGSGYTF. The CDR3 nucleotides read TGTGCCAGCGGGTATCGGACAGGCGGTAGCGGCTACACCTTC.

This clonotype has only one observation. The chain is built from TRBV7-8 and TRBJ1-2; D unclear. CDR3 length: 14 residues. The V end was cut by 5 bases, the J end by 4 bases, with 14 bases between. In germline, CDR1 is SGHVS, CDR2 FQNEAQ. The chain's CDR3 is CASSPGKPVYGYTF. The CDR3 DNA reads TGTGCCAGCAGCCCAGGAAAACCGGTCTATGGCTACACCTTC.

The genes are TRBV18 and TRBJ2-7, with 8 bases lining up with TRBD1. Germline trimming cut 5 bases from V and 1 base from J; bases unmatched to any gene: 13. CDR1 and CDR2 from the germline V gene are KGHSH and LQKENI. The CDR3 consists of 17 residues. CDR3 DNA sequence: TGTGCCAGCTCAGGTTTACGGACAGGGAAAAAGTCCTACGAGCAGTACTTC. Its protein product is CASSGLRTGKKSYEQYF.

There are many counts of this clonotype. The rearrangement uses TRBV12-3 or TRBV12-4 and TRBJ2-1, with TRBD2 matching over 11 bases. CDR3 length: 16 residues. With 6 bases clipped from V and 4 bases from J, the junction kept 8 bases outside the gene matches. The CDR3, as DNA: TGTGCCAGCAGGGGGCTAGCGGGAGGCTCTTACAATGAGCAGTTCTTC. This sequence encodes CASRGLAGGSYNEQFF.

This clonotype was observed at least ten times. The J gene is TRBJ2-5, the V gene TRBV2, with TRBD2 matching 10 bases. Trimming removed 11 bases from V and 5 bases from J; junction bases left unmatched: 8. The CDR3 loop spans 13 amino acids. CDR1 is SNHLY, CDR2 FYNNEI, per germline. CDR3 amino acids: CAGEREGHETQYF. As DNA, the CDR3 is TGTGCCGGCGAGCGGGAGGGCCACGAGACCCAGTACTTC.

The rearrangement uses TRBV25-1 and TRBJ2-1; 12 bases fit TRBD2. There are 16 residues in the CDR3. V dropped 4 bases and J dropped 5; count of bases not matched to a gene: 6. Germline CDR1 MGHDK, CDR2 SYGVNS. Here the CDR3 DNA reads TGTGCCAGCAGTGGGACTAGCGGGGTCTCTAACAATGAGCAGTTCTTC. This sequence encodes CASSGTSGVSNNEQFF.

In its sample, this clonotype was seen a few times. The chain uses TRBV2 and TRBJ2-5; possibly TRBD1 or TRBD2 for D (5 bases each). Trimming cost V 7 bases and J 7 bases, with 22 bases left between them. The CDR3 contains 15 residues. CDR1 is SNHLY and CDR2 is FYNNEI in the germline V gene. CDR3 residues: CASTGLGVSYGTQYF. For the CDR3, the DNA is TGTGCCAGCACGGGGCTGGGGGTCTCCTATGGGACCCAGTACTTC.

This clonotype has a handful of counts. The chain recombines TRBV7-2 with TRBJ2-5; 8 nucleotides align to TRBD2. The length of the CDR3 is 14 residues. The V gene's germline CDR1 is SGHTA and CDR2 FQGNSA. V shed 4 bases, J shed 1 base, and the junction held 2 bases outside the gene matches. The CDR3, as DNA: TGTGCCAGCAGCTCCGGGGGGGCCCAAGAGACCCAGTACTTC. It encodes CASSSGGAQETQYF.

For this clonotype: One junction end disagrees with the germline gene, perhaps due to a read error. The V gene is TRBV28, the J gene TRBJ1-5; a possible D gene is TRBD1 (5 bases). The germline gives CDR1 MDHEN, CDR2 SYDVKM. The CDR3 consists of 14 residues. CDR3 nucleotide sequence: TGTGCCAGCAGTAGCGGGGCGAGCACTCAGCCCCAGCATTTT. As protein: CASSSGASTQPQHF.

This clonotype was counted at least ten times. The chain joins TRBV28 to TRBJ1-2; D unclear. V lost 5 bases and J 4 bases, leaving 8 bases between the germline ends. The CDR3 extends over 12 amino acids. Germline V CDR1 and CDR2: MDHEN, SYDVKM. CDR3 nucleotide sequence: TGTGCCAGCAGTCAAGGAGTCTATGGCTACACCTTC. Protein sequence: CASSQGVYGYTF.

The sample holds many counts of this clonotype. The chain links TRBV7-2 to TRBJ2-2; no clear D. There are 13 residues in the CDR3. V lost 1 base and J lost 4, with 4 bases in between. Per germline, CDR1 SGHTA and CDR2 FQGNSA. Here the CDR3 DNA reads TGTGCCAGCAGCTTAGTCGCCACCGGGGAGCTGTTTTTT. Translation: CASSLVATGELFF.